Listed below are T cell receptor beta chains from one sample, sequenced in a study of response to subunit inactivated influenza vaccine. TCRdb ran MiXCR on the RT-PCR reads and lists one entry per CDR3 protein. Here the sample spans about 480,000 distinct CDR3 sequences, roughly 25% being singletons. Specimen: CD4+ T cells sorted from PBMCs, collected roughly 5 days after vaccination. These receptors all come from a man between 45 and 60 years old who received an inactivated influenza vaccine. Both conserved end residues are part of each CDR3. Fields, in order: clone size, V gene, J gene, D gene, CDR3 protein, CDR3 DNA. D genes are given only for firm matches. Not every row has a clone size; where given, it reads once, few, many or a size class.

>.|TRBV5-1|TRBJ2-5|.
CASSLVVRQETQYF
TGCGCCAGCAGCTTGGTCGTCAGACAAGAGACCCAGTACTTC
>.|TRBV6-5|TRBJ2-7|.
CASSYSSKGIYEQYF
TGTGCCAGCAGTTACTCGAGTAAGGGGATATACGAGCAGTACTTC
>few|TRBV20-1|TRBJ2-7|.
CSASFSLEQYF
TGCAGTGCTAGTTTTTCCCTGGAGCAGTACTTC
>.|TRBV20-1|TRBJ1-6|.
CTARNSPLHF
TGCACTGCTAGGAATTCACCCCTCCACTTT
>.|TRBV12-3/TRBV12-4|TRBJ1-5|.
CASSFAGGQPQHF
TGTGCCAGCAGTTTCGCGGGTGGACAGCCCCAGCATTTT
>few|TRBV20-1|TRBJ2-3|.
CSARDTPSRDTQYF
TGCAGTGCCAGGGACACCCCATCCAGAGATACGCAGTATTTT
>few|TRBV7-2|TRBJ2-7|.
CASSERVSGEQYF
TGTGCCAGCAGCGAGCGTGTATCGGGCGAGCAGTACTTC
>.|TRBV3-1|TRBJ2-3|.
CASSLRTAPPQYF
TGTGCCAGCAGCCTAAGGACAGCACCTCCGCAGTATTTT
>few|TRBV29-1|TRBJ1-1|.
CSGVRTDSNTEAFF
TGCAGCGGGGTCCGGACGGACTCGAACACTGAAGCTTTCTTT
>few|TRBV5-1|TRBJ2-7|TRBD1
CASSLDRDTEQYF
TGCGCCAGCAGCCTGGACAGGGATACCGAGCAGTACTTC
>.|TRBV7-9|TRBJ2-5|.
CASSSQAVGETQYF
TGTGCCAGCAGCTCTCAGGCCGTTGGAGAGACCCAGTACTTC
>.|TRBV18|TRBJ1-5|.
CASSPAEGGRQPQHF
TGTGCCAGCTCACCGGCCGAGGGAGGCCGACAGCCCCAGCATTTT
>.|TRBV28|TRBJ2-2|TRBD2
CATNSGGAGTGELFF
TGTGCCACCAACAGCGGGGGGGCCGGAACCGGGGAGCTGTTTTTT
>.|TRBV25-1|TRBJ2-5|TRBD1
CASRRDSPFETQYF
TGTGCCAGCAGGAGGGACAGTCCGTTTGAGACCCAGTACTTC
>.|TRBV25-1|TRBJ2-5|.
CASSLSLETQYF
TGTGCCAGCAGTCTGAGTCTGGAGACCCAGTACTTC
>few|TRBV29-1|TRBJ2-6|.
CSVAYSGANVLTF
TGCAGCGTTGCCTACTCTGGGGCCAACGTCCTGACTTTC
>few|TRBV6-1|TRBJ2-4|.
CASSQRLAKNIQYF
TGTGCCAGCAGTCAACGGCTAGCCAAAAACATTCAGTACTTC
>few|TRBV20-1|TRBJ1-4|.
CSASRSSEKLFF
TGCAGTGCTAGTAGATCATCTGAAAAACTGTTTTTT
>few|TRBV12-3/TRBV12-4|TRBJ2-1|.
CASTSFYEQFF
TGTGCCAGCACTAGCTTTTATGAGCAGTTCTTC
>few|TRBV5-1|TRBJ1-1|TRBD1
CASSPGQGKRAFF
TGCGCCAGCAGCCCGGGACAGGGGAAGCGAGCTTTCTTT
>few|TRBV6-1|TRBJ2-5|.
CASSWGRETQYF
TGTGCCAGCAGTTGGGGAAGGGAGACCCAGTACTTC
>.|TRBV11-2|TRBJ2-2|.
CASTESGLTGELFF
TGTGCCAGCACCGAGTCAGGGCTAACCGGGGAGCTGTTTTTT
>.|TRBV4-1|TRBJ1-1|.
CASSPRRGAINTEAFF
TGCGCCAGCAGCCCAAGGAGGGGGGCCATCAACACTGAAGCTTTCTTT
>.|TRBV12-3/TRBV12-4|TRBJ2-2|TRBD1
CASTLRTGDTGELFF
TGTGCCAGCACCCTCCGGACAGGGGACACCGGGGAGCTGTTTTTT
>.|TRBV12-3/TRBV12-4|TRBJ2-2|.
CASSPWGGRNTGELFF
TGTGCCAGCAGCCCCTGGGGGGGGCGGAACACCGGGGAGCTGTTTTTT
>few|TRBV7-9|TRBJ2-7|TRBD1
CASSLAGQGAGEQYF
TGTGCCAGCAGCTTAGCGGGACAGGGGGCGGGTGAGCAGTACTTC
>.|TRBV7-6|TRBJ2-5|.
CASSHWGGGPETQYF
TGTGCCAGCAGCCACTGGGGGGGGGGGCCAGAGACCCAGTACTTC
>few|TRBV3-1|TRBJ2-5|.
CASSQDTQGRTQYF
TGTGCCAGCAGCCAAGATACGCAGGGCCGGACCCAGTACTTC
>many|TRBV12-3/TRBV12-4|TRBJ2-3|.
CASSFGGRSDTQYF
TGTGCCAGCAGTTTCGGGGGCAGGTCAGATACGCAGTATTTT
>few|TRBV29-1|TRBJ1-2|.
CSVPTRGSSYGYTF
TGCAGCGTCCCTACCAGGGGAAGTAGCTATGGCTACACCTTC